This T cell receptor beta chain derives from a study of blood T cell repertoires in COVID-19. Study details: Acute-phase and convalescent COVID-19 samples originated in the United States, Italy and Spain.

Sequencing used immunoSEQ multiplex PCR; TCRdb keeps in-frame clones, though not all of them. The sample has about 210,000 clones, about 90% seen once. There are 15 residues in the CDR3. Germline loops: CDR1 LNHDA, CDR2 SQIVND (reference sequence). V lost 4 bases to trimming and J lost 2 bases; unmatched junction nucleotides: 3. The source is a man aged 18-30 years with active or convalescent COVID-19. Material: peripheral blood. V gene TRBV19 combines with J gene TRBJ2-1, with TRBD2 matching 9 bases. Here the CDR3 DNA reads TGTGCCAGTAGTACGGGCGGGAGGGCCTACAATGAGCAGTTCTTC. Its translation: CASSTGGRAYNEQFF.